The clone carrying this T cell receptor (beta chain) was detected many times. Germline-derived CDR1 and CDR2 are SGHDT and YYEEEE. V was pared by 3 bases and J by 6 bases, with 7 bases of the junction left unmatched. The length of the CDR3 is 14 residues. TCRdb recomputed calls from the RT-PCR reads with MiXCR, one row per CDR3 protein. The data contain about 960,000 distinct CDR3 sequences, under 20% of them seen just once; the ten biggest clones take up roughly 6.4%. This entry is derived from a study of patients and donors after allogeneic stem cell transplantation. The rearrangement uses TRBV5-6 and TRBJ2-3; TRBD1 aligns across 7 bases. This receptor was taken from a human donor who was either an allogeneic HSCT recipient or a stem cell or donor lymphocyte infusion donor (not recorded which). It is not recorded whose cells these are; they may come from a transplant donor. Sequencing input: blood, either unsorted or a sorted T cell fraction (not recorded which). The chain's CDR3 is CASSSTGIGDTQYF. DNA for the CDR3: TGTGCCAGCAGCTCGACAGGGATTGGGGATACGCAGTATTTT.